The source of this T cell receptor (beta chain) is a study of CD8+ T cells in alopecia areata (dated 2018 in TCRdb). Describing the broader study: Treated patients were enrolled in an open-label pilot trial of oral tofacitinib, 5 to 10 mg twice daily, for moderate-to-severe alopecia areata. Patients received tofacitinib for 6 to 18 months and were then followed off drug for 6 months to check for delayed response and recurrence. The SALT score, which quantifies the percentage of affected scalp surface area, was used to measure disease severity in treated patients. The study used high-throughput TCRbeta sequencing to examine T cell clonal expansion in alopecia areata, in both the C3H/HeJ mouse model and human patients. Human TCRbeta sequencing covered scalp tissue and sorted CD4+ and CD8+ peripheral blood T cells from patchy and totalis/universalis alopecia areata patients and healthy controls. Biopsies were taken from tofacitinib-treated patients at baseline and again at 4 and 24 weeks into treatment, and several of those patients also had a later scalp biopsy. Clonality in the scalp was compared among normal scalp (n=4), patchy alopecia areata scalp (n=8), and alopecia totalis/universalis scalp (n=8). RNA was obtained with the PAXgene miRNA kit for fixed scalp, the miRNeasy kit for PBMCs, and the RNeasy kit for mouse skin. Amplification of TCRbeta CDR3 regions was done by immunoSEQ multiplex PCR using 35 Vbeta forward primers and 13 Jbeta reverse primers.

Deletion took 7 bases off V and 5 bases off J, with a span of 17 bases between the germline ends. CDR1 is given as SQVTM and CDR2 as ANQGSEA, both from the germline V gene. The CDR3 runs 13 amino acids, cysteine and phenylalanine included. The DNA shown is the 39-base CDR3, in frame from base 1. The receptor library was made with the immunoSEQ multiplex PCR assay. For TCR sequencing, RNA was extracted from every sample and reverse transcribed into cDNA to serve as template. First-strand cDNA was synthesized with SuperScript III using a 2:1 mix of oligo-dT and random hexamers. Amplification bias was assessed with a synthetic immune receptor repertoire, and residual bias was removed computationally. The paper's processing steps were these. Raw reads were preprocessed to remove errors, and CDR3 was defined by IMGT conventions from the conserved cysteine to phenylalanine. Clonality was calculated as 1 minus Shannon entropy normalized by log2 of the number of productive unique TCRs. Scalp TCRbeta sequences were cross-referenced with sorted blood CD4 and CD8 repertoires so that the CD4 or CD8 identity of scalp clones could be inferred. TCRdb obtained this table from immuneACCESS and retained in-frame rearrangements with V and J assigned. These tables miss some clones; where compared with another copy, unresolved V genes account for less than half of the shortfall, and the remainder is unexplained. V and J calls and clone size follow that table, whereas D and trimming were derived from the DNA. The sample table lists about 190,000 clones, 60% of them with a count of one. About 0.94% of the sample lies in the top ten.

Of note for this clone: Its antigen remains undetermined. No base quality information exists; no much larger clone differs at one position.

Study-wide conclusions, independent of this receptor: Compared with normal scalp, lesional scalp had higher clonality and more expanded CD8+ clones, particularly in alopecia totalis/universalis, a pattern that suggests antigenic drive. Resident alphabeta T cells in normal human skin are also sequenced, complicating scalp TCR repertoire analysis, unlike mouse skin dominated by gammadelta T cells. During tofacitinib treatment, many expanded lesional clones remained in scalp and blood, and this persistence may partly explain relapse after treatment is stopped. Shared TCR sequences between patients were less evident than in mice, which may be partly attributable to HLA diversity in the patient population. With tofacitinib, both scalp clonality and the number of expanded CD8+ clones among the top 100 scalp clones went down significantly. The treated cohort was small, with a single nonresponder, so links between baseline CD8+ expansion and response need larger studies.

According to the study, the label for this sample's time point signals: 20 to 30 weeks on oral tofacitinib. The treatment or condition label here, explained by the study, means: oral pan-JAK inhibitor, 5-10 mg twice daily. Peripheral blood and lesional scalp punch biopsies were obtained from patients with alopecia areata. After PBMCs were isolated by density centrifugation and stained for CD3, CD4 and CD8, a FACSAria was used to sort CD4+ and CD8+ T cells. The chain joins TRBV29-1 to TRBJ1-1; 5 matching bases give a weak D call of TRBD1. The input for sequencing was CD4+ T cells sorted from blood, taken at week 24, from a patient treated with tofacitinib. This receptor was taken from a human donor with alopecia areata. The sequenced DNA: TGCAGCGCGACAGTGGGGGGAGGGACTGAAGCTTTCTTT. Its protein is CSATVGGGTEAFF.